One sample yielded the 3 T cell receptor beta chains listed below, sequenced in a study of CD8 T cells in ankylosing spondylitis. TCRdb reprocessed the 5' RACE reads via MiXCR and lists one record per CDR3 protein. The sample lists about 160,000 distinct CDR3 sequences, 15% to 20% occurring once. Sequenced material: blood, either unsorted or a sorted T cell fraction (not recorded which). The receptors were gathered from a male donor with ankylosing spondylitis or in good health (not recorded which).

As concerns this clonotype: A much bigger clone sits one base away, suggesting this may be a read error. The rearrangement links TRBV5-1 to TRBJ2-1, with D unresolved. The CDR3 totals 16 residues. Germline CDR1 and CDR2: SGHRS and YFSETQ. CDR3 sequence reads: CANSLDAGSRANEQFF. CDR3 in DNA: TGCGCCAACAGCTTGGATGCAGGCAGTAGGGCCAATGAGCAGTTCTTC.

As regards this clonotype: A much larger clone is a single base away; this may be a read error. This rearrangement joins TRBV18 to TRBJ2-1; D is unresolved. The CDR3 totals 15 residues. Germline CDR1 is KGHSH and CDR2 is LQKENI. The CDR3 protein is CVSSLSSTNTYEQFF. As DNA, the CDR3 is TGTGTCAGCTCACTCAGCTCCACTAACACGTATGAGCAGTTCTTC.

This clonotype was detected many times. The CDR3 bases are TGTGCCACCAGTGATTTTAGCGGATTCGAGCAGTACTTC. It is translated as CATSDFSGFEQYF. The genes are TRBV24-1 and TRBJ2-7; the D gene is possibly TRBD2 (6 bases). The CDR3 length is 13 residues. The germline V and J ends were trimmed by 1 base and 6 bases, with 9 bases remaining between them. Germline assignment: CDR1 KGHDR and CDR2 SFDVKD.